These T cell receptor beta chains were read from a single sample in a study of vaccination effects on CD4 cells after COVID-19. Their target antigens are unknown. Generated by immunoSEQ multiplex PCR, the TCRdb table keeps only in-frame clones and is missing some. The sample consists of 60,000 to 80,000 clones, around two thirds of them appearing once. Here the sequenced sample was CD4+ T cells from PBMCs cultured without peptide, taken after COVID-19 vaccination. Receptors originate from a human donor who received a COVID-19 vaccine. CDR3s include the opening cysteine and the closing phenylalanine or tryptophan.

v_call	cdr3_length	j_call	cdr3_aa
TRBV5-1	17	TRBJ1-6	CASSLSSISSYNSPLHF
TRBV18	14	TRBJ1-6	CASSPGTGNSPLHF
TRBV6-2/TRBV6-3	17	TRBJ1-4	CASSPGTGKATNEKLFF
TRBV5-1	13	TRBJ2-3	CASSLARSDTQYF
TRBV15	16	TRBJ1-5	CATSRVGQYSNQPQHF
TRBV5-1	15	TRBJ1-1	CASSLVRGLNTEAFF
TRBV6-5	13	TRBJ1-1	CASSRDSLGEAFF
TRBV19	16	TRBJ1-4	CASSTRPTGWDEKLFF
TRBV10-3	15	TRBJ2-2	CAISVGQGSTGELFF
TRBV5-5	17	TRBJ2-3	CASSLALAGTSTDTQYF
TRBV7-8	15	TRBJ2-2	CASSELGTYTGELFF
TRBV27	16	TRBJ1-6	CASSPRPSSYNSPLHF
TRBV19	14	TRBJ1-6	CASSHRVQGSPLHF
TRBV27	14	TRBJ1-5	CASSSGTGRQPQHF
TRBV2	13	TRBJ1-2	CASIRQGAGGYTF
TRBV4-1	16	TRBJ1-2	CASSPHNRQINYGYTF
TRBV27	17	TRBJ2-1	CASSLKGASGGAHEQFF
TRBV7-2	14	TRBJ1-2	CASSLGTGDSGYTF
TRBV3-1/TRBV3-2	12	TRBJ2-5	CASSQPGKTQYF
TRBV7-2	16	TRBJ2-6	CASSPTVFSGANVLTF
TRBV5-1	14	TRBJ1-1	CASSLLIENTEAFF
TRBV4-3	14	TRBJ1-3	CASSQRGPGNTIYF
TRBV2	13	TRBJ2-5	CASSESRGETQYF
TRBV12-5	15	TRBJ2-3	CASGFGDRDTDTQYF
TRBV29-1	12	TRBJ1-1	CSVDRGNTEAFF
TRBV18	14	TRBJ1-6	CASSPGQYNSPLHF
TRBV9	18	TRBJ2-1	CASSRGPGGGITYNEQFF